This TCR beta chain was captured in a study of cytomegalovirus exposure and HLA in healthy donors. Overall study context: Assignment to the Caucasian-associated ancestry cluster applied to around four fifths of the roughly 400 genotyped donors.

Regarding the study as a whole: When analyzed later, a missense DCLRE1C variant was found to be linked to TCR beta V- and J-gene trimming. The study designated 150 or so TCR beta chains cytomegalovirus-associated.

Use of 60 Vbeta and 13 Jbeta primers characterized the PCR. Method: immunoSEQ multiplex PCR; TCRdb's copy keeps in-frame clones and lacks some. The sample carries about 94,000 clones, 7.6% recorded once. This clone was found a few times. Its antigen is still unknown. This TCR derives from a man in his fifties or sixties in good health and CMV-seronegative. Sequenced sample: PBMCs.

The CDR3 coding sequence is TGTGCCAGCAGTTACCGACTAGCGGGCCCCTTTGAGTACTTC. Translated, it gives CASSYRLAGPFEYF. The genes are TRBV6-5 and TRBJ2-5; 10 positions agree with TRBD2. CDR1 is MNHEY, CDR2 SVGAGI, per germline. V lost 2 bases and J lost 12; bases outside the gene matches: 9. This CDR3 has 14 amino acids.